The 20 T cell receptor beta chains below were found in one sample sequenced in a study of PD-1 blockade in classical Hodgkin lymphoma. Clones were sequenced by immunoSEQ multiplex PCR, and TCRdb holds only the in-frame ones, with some missing. The sample has tens of thousands of clones, 90% to 95% seen once. Time point given: newly diagnosed, previously untreated cHL patient sample. Sequencing was carried out using peripheral blood mononuclear cells (PBMCs). The receptors were sampled from a human donor with classical Hodgkin lymphoma.

The V call is TRBV5-1, the J call TRBJ2-3; 7 nucleotides align to TRBD1. The length of the CDR3 is 16 residues. Trimming at V came to 4 bases and at J to 1 base, leaving 9 bases not matched to a gene. The germline CDR1 and CDR2 sequences are SGHRS and YFSETQ. CDR3 nucleotide sequence: TGCGCCAGCAGCCCCAGACAGGGTGGGGGCACAGATACGCAGTATTTT. It encodes CASSPRQGGGTDTQYF.

This sequence joins TRBV6-5 and TRBJ1-2, with unresolved D. This CDR3 contains 13 residues. Deletions cut 6 bases from V and 0 bases from J, with 8 bases between. The germline V gene has CDR1 MNHEY and CDR2 SVGAGI. The CDR3 protein is CASRVQANYGYTF. For the CDR3, the DNA is TGTGCCAGCAGGGTCCAAGCTAACTATGGCTACACCTTC.

The rearrangement uses TRBV5-6 and TRBJ2-1; 10 bases map to TRBD2. Germline V gene lookup returns CDR1 SGHDT and CDR2 YYEEEE. Losses at the gene ends were 4 bases for V and 4 bases for J; bases not matched to a gene: 14. The CDR3 has 18 amino acids. CDR3 in amino acids: CASSTDRGLAGVYNEQFF. In DNA, the CDR3 is TGTGCCAGCAGCACAGATCGAGGCCTAGCGGGGGTTTACAATGAGCAGTTCTTC.

CDR3 loop: CASLAANLGDEQFF. CDR3 nucleotides: TGTGCCAGTCTAGCGGCTAACCTGGGAGATGAGCAGTTCTTC. The gene calls are TRBV27 and TRBJ2-1, with 7 positions matching TRBD2. Germline CDR1 reads MNHEY; CDR2 reads SMNVEV (reference sequence). V was pared by 9 bases and J by 8 bases, with 13 bases of the junction left unmatched. This CDR3 spans 14 amino acids.

This clone was seen only once. V is TRBV25-1 and J is TRBJ2-7; 9 bases fit TRBD2. The CDR3 runs 13 residues. The junction had 6 bases not matched to a gene; V was cut back by 8 bases and J by 4 bases. CDR1 MGHDK and CDR2 SYGVNS come from the germline V gene. As DNA, the CDR3 is TGTGCCAGCGAAGCGGGAGGAAGTTACGAGCAGTACTTC. The encoded protein is CASEAGGSYEQYF.

A single count supports this clone. The gene calls are TRBV19 and TRBJ2-1; D is uncertain. V lost 0 bases to trimming and J lost 4 bases, with 4 bases between them. In germline, CDR1 is LNHDA, CDR2 SQIVND (reference sequence). This CDR3 is 13 amino acids long. The CDR3 DNA follows: TGTGCCAGTAGTATAGAACTATACAATGAGCAGTTCTTC. Its protein is CASSIELYNEQFF.

The J gene is TRBJ2-5, the V gene TRBV2; 7 positions agree with TRBD1. The CDR3 loop spans 14 amino acids. The V segment lost 7 bases and the J segment 5 bases; nucleotides outside the gene matches: 10. CDR1 is SNHLY and CDR2 is FYNNEI in the germline V gene. Here the CDR3 DNA reads TGTGCCAGCATAGAACAGGGGTTTGGGGAGACCCAGTACTTC. It encodes CASIEQGFGETQYF. Using reference TRBV2 and TRBJ2-5 for the parts outside the CDR3, the full variable domain is EPEVTQTPSHQVTQMGQEVILRCVPISNHLYFYWYRQILGQKVEFLVSFYNNEISEKSEIFDDQFSVERPDGSNFTLKIRSTKLEDSAMYFCASIEQGFGETQYFGPGTRLLVL.

The chain combines TRBV7-2 with TRBJ1-5; D not resolved. Germline V gene sequence: CDR1 SGHTA, CDR2 FQGNSA. V was cut by 1 base and J by 2 bases, with 6 bases left in between. The CDR3 contains 14 residues. CDR3 loop: CASSLDAGNQPQHF. Here the CDR3 DNA reads TGTGCCAGCAGCTTAGACGCCGGCAATCAGCCCCAGCATTTT.

The chain joins TRBV7-6 to TRBJ2-3; no clear D gene. The CDR3 loop spans 16 amino acids. Trimming removed 1 base from V and 3 bases from J, with 14 bases in between. The V gene's germline CDR1 is SGHVS and CDR2 FNYEAQ. The CDR3 sequence: CASSLGAPSGTDTQYF. CDR3 nucleotide sequence: TGTGCCAGCAGCTTAGGCGCCCCTAGTGGGACAGATACGCAGTATTTT.

The chain carries TRBV13 and TRBJ2-7; D is possibly TRBD1 (6 bases). Germline V lookup: CDR1 PRHDT, CDR2 FYEKMQ (reference sequence). V lost 3 bases and J lost 4, with 13 bases in between. CDR3 length equals 14 residues. This CDR3 reads CASSFDGRGYEQYF. CDR3 coding DNA: TGTGCCAGCAGCTTTGACGGCAGGGGTTACGAGCAGTACTTC.

The chain uses TRBV7-2 and TRBJ1-1; possibly TRBD1 for D (5 bases). V gave up 1 base and J gave up 4 bases, with 10 bases separating them. CDR1 SGHTA and CDR2 FQGNSA come from the germline V gene. There are 14 residues in the CDR3. The CDR3 bases are TGTGCCAGCAGCTTAGTGGGGGGGAGCACTGAAGCTTTCTTT. Its translation is CASSLVGGSTEAFF.

The rearrangement uses TRBV11-3 and TRBJ2-7; TRBD1 matches at 11 bases. Germline V CDR1 and CDR2: SGHNT, YENEEA. V was clipped by 7 bases and J by 2 bases; unmatched bases: 4. The CDR3 sequence is 14 residues long. The DNA of the CDR3 is TGTGCCAGCACTCCGGGACAGGGGGCCTACGAGCAGTACTTC. It translates to CASTPGQGAYEQYF.

This clone was observed a handful of times. The chain joins TRBV19 to TRBJ2-7, with 12 bases aligning to TRBD1. The CDR3 sequence is 15 residues long. CDR1 is LNHDA, CDR2 SQIVND, per germline (reference sequence). The trim removed 2 bases at V and 5 bases at J, leaving 4 bases unmatched. The CDR3 region has the DNA TGTGCCAGTAGTATAAGGGACAGGGGGCGAAACGAGCAGTACTTC. It specifies CASSIRDRGRNEQYF.

The CDR3 region is CASSFGLAGIYEQYF. The CDR3 coding sequence is TGTGCCAGCAGCTTTGGACTAGCGGGAATTTACGAGCAGTACTTC. This chain uses TRBV11-2 with TRBJ2-7, with 12 bases aligning to TRBD2. There are 15 residues in the CDR3. The junction had 4 bases not matched to a gene; V was cut back by 3 bases and J by 4 bases. Germline assignment: CDR1 SGHAT and CDR2 FQNNGV.

The rearrangement joins TRBV7-2 to TRBJ1-3, with D possibly TRBD1 on 5 matching bases. This CDR3 is built from 15 residues. CDR1 and CDR2 from the germline V gene are SGHTA and FQGNSA. V lost 3 bases and J 0 bases, leaving 9 bases between the germline ends. The CDR3 sequence is CASSFGRASGNTIYF. CDR3 nucleotide sequence: TGTGCCAGCAGCTTCGGCAGGGCCTCTGGAAACACCATATATTTT.

The chain uses TRBV7-2 and TRBJ2-7; 9 bases align to TRBD2. Germline V gene sequence: CDR1 SGHTA, CDR2 FQGNSA. The CDR3 sequence is 17 residues long. Losses at the gene ends were 3 bases for V and 6 bases for J; bases not matched to a gene: 15. The CDR3 reads CASSLAPPASGNIEQYF. The CDR3 nucleotides are TGTGCCAGCAGCTTGGCCCCTCCGGCTAGCGGGAATATCGAGCAGTACTTC.

The J gene is TRBJ2-7, the V gene TRBV19; maybe TRBD1 (6 bases). The CDR3 loop spans 13 amino acids. Germline CDR1 and CDR2: LNHDA and SQIVND (reference sequence). With 6 bases removed from V and 5 bases from J, the gap between germline ends came to 14 bases. CDR3: CASSINRANEQYF. As DNA, the CDR3 is TGTGCCAGTAGCATCAACAGGGCCAACGAGCAGTACTTC.

The sample holds one count of this clone. The CDR3 DNA follows: TGTGCCAGCAGCGCTCTAGATACGCAGTATTTT. It codes for CASSALDTQYF. The V call is TRBV9, the J call TRBJ2-3; D unclear. Germline V CDR1 and CDR2: SGDLS, YYNGEE. Trimming cost V 3 bases and J 5 bases, with 4 bases left between them. This CDR3 is 11 amino acids long.

This clone came up once. This chain connects TRBV14 to TRBJ1-2; D call uncertain. Germline loops: CDR1 SGHDN, CDR2 FVKESK. V was cut by 1 base and J by 8 bases, with 8 bases left in between. The CDR3 runs 12 residues. The CDR3 is CASSQGERGYTF. The CDR3 DNA sequence: TGTGCCAGCAGCCAAGGGGAGAGAGGCTACACCTTC.

V and J are TRBV4-3 and TRBJ1-5; possible D gene TRBD1, 6 bases. Trimming pared 0 bases from V and 6 bases from J, leaving 12 bases between. Looked up from germline, CDR1 is LGHNA and CDR2 is YSLEER. This CDR3 contains 15 residues. The CDR3 reads CASSQDLAGAQPQHF. The CDR3 DNA follows: TGCGCCAGCAGCCAAGATTTAGCAGGGGCTCAGCCCCAGCATTTT.